Detailed here is one T cell receptor beta chain. Its specific antigen is unknown. No base qualities exist here, and no much larger clone lies one base off it. A single peripheral blood draw of approximately 0.11 L on average was collected from each donor into heparinised tubes. A BD FACSAria II and a panel including CD45RO, CCR7, CD25, CD127, CD95 and CD27 were used to sort naive, central memory, regulatory and stem cell-like memory CD4+ T cells. Every sorted population had a purity above 95%. Right away, PBMCs were isolated by Lymphoprep density gradient centrifugation and were stained directly, with no culture step. So that batch effects would be minimized, each experiment stained and sorted samples in pairs, pairing one healthy donor with one patient. These data come from a study of beta chain features in type 1 diabetes (dated by TCRdb to the late 2010s). With respect to the entire study: Patients and healthy donors did not differ in mean age, gender distribution, total cell number or subset yield. A total of around 110,000,000 sorted cells were examined across all samples, and RNA yield correlated strongly with the number of cells per subset. Regulatory and stem cell-like memory subsets were isolated from only 8 patients and about 8 healthy donors, whereas naive and central memory subsets came from all 30 or so donors. In the study, TCRB repertoires of sorted circulating CD4+ T cell subsets from recently diagnosed type 1 diabetes patients were compared with those of matched healthy donors.

The entire isolated RNA was reverse transcribed using the High Capacity cDNA Reverse Transcription Kit, and thus expressed TCRB transcripts were sequenced. Stem cell-like memory T cell samples underwent survey-depth immunoSEQ sequencing, averaging around 1 million total reads per sample. Sorted cells were lysed in RLT buffer and RNA was extracted with DNase-treated RNeasy Micro or Mini kits, depending on cell number. Each cell subset was processed on its own to prevent cross-contamination, while patient and healthy donor samples were processed together. The immunoSEQ multiplex PCR was used to amplify TCRB sequences from cDNA, generating 87-bp fragments that spanned the CDR3 region. Sequencing of the amplicons was performed on the Illumina HiSeq platform. In the authors' own workflow: Synthetic template baselines were used to correct PCR bias computationally, reads within Hamming distance 2 were collapsed together, and singletons that could not be merged were discarded. By aligning reads against IMGT, V, D and J genes, CDR3 length, and insertions or deletions at six rearrangement sites were assigned. Within each subset, clonotype counts were normalized to sorted cell number, after which true diversity and Gini coefficients were computed with the tcR R package. Repertoire sharing was quantified using the overlap coefficient calculated on TCRB nucleotide sequences. TCRdb stores this immuneACCESS table with in-frame sequences only. Part of the clones is absent; in the studies checked, under half of the shortfall reflects unresolved V genes, and no reason is known for the rest. V, J and clone size were drawn from that table, and D and trimming were deduced from the DNA. The sample includes tens of thousands of clones, with 50% to 70% observed a single time. 0.37% of the sample goes to the ten largest clones.

The paper's findings and limits, for the study overall: In all four CD4+ subsets, TCRB CDR3 length was moderately but significantly shorter in type 1 diabetes patients. Shorter templates might be favored by PCR, yet because patient and control samples were amplified and corrected together, any such skew would affect both groups equally. Because the HLA sub-analyses included only small numbers of individuals, any influence of HLA type on TCRB rearrangement was left unresolved. Because cDNA was sequenced instead of genomic DNA, highly expressing activated cells could be over-represented, though the groups showed no difference in activation or CD3 levels. Patients with type 1 diabetes made fewer insertions and deleted more nucleotides at VDJ recombination sites, implying thymic rearrangement abnormalities. Naive, central memory and regulatory TCRB repertoires appeared more similar among patients than among healthy donors.

V loses 1 base at its end and J loses 1 base; junction bases beyond the gene matches: 2. Per the germline V gene, SGHRS is the CDR1 and YFSETQ is the CDR2. From its cysteine to its phenylalanine, the CDR3 spans 15 amino acids. Only the CDR3 region is kept as DNA, spanning 45 bases read in frame from base 1. The TCR was taken from a man between 18 and 35 years old with type 1 diabetes. Sequencing was performed on stem cell memory CD4+ T cells from blood. What the cell subset or site label conveys for this sample: stem cell-like memory CD4+ T cells. The V and J segments used are TRBV5-1 and TRBJ1-3; 7 of the junction bases match TRBD1. The sequenced DNA is TGCGCCAGCAGCTTGACGACAGGGTCTGGAAACACCATATATTTT. It encodes CASSLTTGSGNTIYF.